This TCR beta chain appears in the sequencing data of a study of PD-1 blockade in mismatch repair-deficient tumors (dated by TCRdb to the late 2010s). Regarding the complete study: Between late 2013 and 2016, the trial enrolled approximately 86 consecutive patients with more than nine types of mismatch repair-deficient cancer, all of whom had received prior treatment and were progressing. Deep sequencing of TCR CDR3 regions was used to track tumor-associated T cell clones in peripheral blood of patients responding to PD-1 blockade.

Of note for this clone: It lacks a known antigen. Base qualities are not at hand, and no much larger clone is one base apart.

The paper as a whole reports these results and caveats: Clones residing in the tumor, which were often undetectable in blood before treatment, expanded quickly after pembrolizumab and then contracted, generally before radiologic responses.

The CDR3 covers 15 residues, taking in both the cysteine and the phenylalanine. Only the CDR3 region is kept as DNA, spanning 45 bases read in frame from base 1. CDR1 is given as MDHEN and CDR2 as SYDVKM, both from the germline V gene. Germline trimming: 4 bases from V, 5 bases from J; junction bases outside gene matches: 5. For every enrolled patient, mismatch repair deficiency was confirmed by either polymerase chain reaction or immunohistochemistry. TCR sequencing was performed for a few patients who responded to pembrolizumab therapy. The phase II trial prospectively tested pembrolizumab PD-1 blockade in advanced mismatch repair-deficient cancers regardless of tissue of origin. Peripheral blood T cell samples were serially collected before and at multiple times after PD-1 blockade was started. Blood sampling time points were reported as weeks after the first dose of pembrolizumab. The library was prepared using the immunoSEQ multiplex PCR assay. In its TCRdb copy, this immuneACCESS table keeps in-frame sequences only and misses some clones. Where compared with another copy, unresolved V genes explain less than half of these, and the others have no known cause. In all, the sample holds under 150,000 clones, and about 90% of those were seen once. Of the sample, 10% to 15% falls within the top ten clones.

The clonotype was recovered from an adult with mismatch repair-deficient cancer. The sample in question was peripheral blood, obtained approximately 69 weeks after starting pembrolizumab. The rearranged chain carries TRBV28 and TRBJ2-1; 10 junctional bases match TRBD2. The DNA sequence is given as TGTGCCAGCAGTTCCAGCGGGAGGGGAGACAATGAGCAGTTCTTC. It specifies CASSSSGRGDNEQFF.